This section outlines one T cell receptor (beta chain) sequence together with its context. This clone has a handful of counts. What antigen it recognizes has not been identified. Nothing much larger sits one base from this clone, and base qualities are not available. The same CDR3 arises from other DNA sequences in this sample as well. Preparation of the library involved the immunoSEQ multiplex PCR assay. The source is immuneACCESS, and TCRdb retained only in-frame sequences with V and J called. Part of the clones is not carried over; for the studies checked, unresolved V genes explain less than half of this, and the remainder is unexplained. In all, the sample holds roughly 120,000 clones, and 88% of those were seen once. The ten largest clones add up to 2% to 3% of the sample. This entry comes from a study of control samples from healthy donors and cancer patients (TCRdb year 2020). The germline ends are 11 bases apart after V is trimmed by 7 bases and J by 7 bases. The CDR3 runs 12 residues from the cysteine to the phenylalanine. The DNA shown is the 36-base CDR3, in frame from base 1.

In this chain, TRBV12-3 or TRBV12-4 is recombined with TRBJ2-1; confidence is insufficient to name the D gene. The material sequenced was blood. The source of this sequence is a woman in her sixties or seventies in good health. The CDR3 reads CASTTYPNEQFF. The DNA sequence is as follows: TGTGCCAGCACCACCTACCCAAATGAGCAGTTCTTC.